This TCR beta chain stems from a study of OX40 agonist ivuxolimab in advanced cancers. Study in general: Of mixed ages from about 23 to 90 and averaging approximately 60 years, the group was roughly 85% male.

Produced via immunoSEQ multiplex PCR; TCRdb's table is partial and in-frame only. The table has 85,000 to 120,000 clones, 90% seen once; the top ten hold 0.45% to 0.5%. The V gene's germline CDR1 is MNHEY and CDR2 SVGAGI. V lost 10 bases, J lost 7 bases, and 13 bases lay in between. This CDR3 is 11 amino acids long. This TCR was sampled from an adult with an advanced solid tumor such as melanoma, head and neck, liver or kidney cancer. V gene TRBV6-5 combines with J gene TRBJ1-1; unclear D gene. The starting material was CD4+ or CD8+ T cells sorted from blood, obtained in a trial of the OX40 agonist ivuxolimab. As DNA, the CDR3 is TGTGCCACCGGCCGGCCGCTTGAAGCTTTCTTT. Amino acid sequence: CATGRPLEAFF.